The clone carrying this TCR beta chain showed up just a few times. The sample is drawn from a study of T-cell memory formation after mild COVID-19. Study context: The study found TCR clusters largely donor specific.

With 3 bases removed from V and 5 bases from J, the gap between germline ends came to 11 bases. Germline V lookup: CDR1 KGHSH, CDR2 LQKENI. The CDR3 is 13 residues long. TCRdb independently ran MiXCR on the 5' RACE reads; one entry per CDR3 protein. The repertoire includes fewer than 200,000 distinct CDR3 sequences, approximately 12% of them detected once, and approximately 3.3% sits in the top ten. This clonotype was obtained from a young man who had mild COVID-19 (a few samples of this study predate the infection). Cell type and time point are not known. Sequencing was done on a sample of PBMCs or a T cell subset sorted from them (not recorded which). The V call is TRBV18, the J call TRBJ2-7; no definite D call. CDR3 in amino acids: CASSPGYLNEQYV. DNA for the CDR3: TGTGCCAGCTCACCGGGGTACTTGAACGAGCAGTACGTC.